Included here is one T cell receptor beta chain sequence, with context. What it recognizes is unknown. These data originate in a study of blood T cells in healthy people across ages. Points from the study as a whole: Higher diversity and more naive CD4+ cells were features of long-lived donors, compared to aged donors.

The CDR3 sequence is 15 residues long. Sample-barcoded 5' priming and a J-beta primer mix drove a second PCR of about 6 to 12 cycles. In TCRdb, the 5' RACE reads were re-called with MiXCR into one record per CDR3 protein. Of roughly 800,000 distinct CDR3 sequences listed, around 25% are singletons. This sample also appeared in a second study, on T cells of mothers and their children. From that paper: Each child gave around 3 million TCR beta CDR3 reads (each mother, over 8.5 million). Overlap ran slightly, non-significantly higher for related than unrelated mother-child pairs.

The chain has TRBV12-3 or TRBV12-4 and TRBJ2-7; D gene unclear. Near its end, the DNA agrees better with TRBJ2-1, so the J call may be wrong. The origin of this receptor is a boy younger than 18 in good health. Sequenced: blood. CDR3 DNA sequence: TGTGCCAGCAGTTTTGAGGAATTTTATTCGGATGAGCAGTTCTTC. Its protein is CASSFEEFYSDEQFF.